This TCR beta chain stems from a study of cytomegalovirus exposure and HLA in healthy donors. A multiplex PCR was run with 60 Vbeta primers and 13 Jbeta primers. Some clones are missing from TCRdb's copy, which holds only in-frame ones; the method was immunoSEQ multiplex PCR. The data show approximately 74,000 clones, roughly 73% seen once. The sample holds one count of this clone. Its antigen is undetermined. Study-level points and caveats: An analysis done earlier found most TCR beta V segments productive about 87% or about 30% of the time. A missense variant in DCLRE1C was later tied to TCR beta V- and J-gene trimming. In vitro checks showed that a few CMV-associated chains really do target CMV antigens.

The sequence was collected from a man aged 35 to 55 in good health and CMV-seronegative. Input material: PBMCs.

CDR3 region: CASRAGQGRNTEAFF. Written as DNA, the CDR3 is TGTGCCAGCAGAGCCGGGCAGGGGAGGAACACTGAAGCTTTCTTT. This chain joins TRBV6-5 and TRBJ1-1, with D perhaps TRBD1 (6 bases). Per the germline V gene, CDR1 is MNHEY and CDR2 is SVGAGI. The V and J ends lost 6 bases and 1 base respectively, with 15 bases between them. CDR3 length equals 15 residues.